The clone carrying this TCR beta chain was recorded a few times. What it binds is unknown. Germline CDR1 is SGHNT and CDR2 is YENEEA. The germline V and J ends were trimmed by 4 bases and 6 bases, with 12 bases remaining between them. The CDR3 extends over 13 amino acids. Time point specified: patch test 2, 6 weeks after DPC sensitization. The treatment: therapeutic diphenylcyclopropenone sensitization with weekly scalp DPC. From whole blood left unfractionated, total RNA was extracted. The sample belongs to a study of human T cells and chemical hapten exposure. Study in general: There were weekly diphenylcyclopropenone doses to the scalp for patients throughout the approximately 25-week study. Study results and limitations: Among TCRs, those above 1 in 1000 frequency were unaffected by DPC sensitization. Expanded TCRs grouped into significantly more large CDR3 similarity clusters than controls produced.

As processed by the authors: Samples ranged from about 20,000 to 750,000 TCRs, with a median of about 96,000. Each CDR3 protein gets one entry after TCRdb re-called the RACE reads with MiXCR. The V and J calls shown here were made by TCRdb, not taken from the authors' results. The sample includes roughly 42,000 distinct CDR3 sequences, approximately 9.5% of them seen just once. The receptor was isolated from a woman between 25 and 40 years old with alopecia areata. Some clones in this sample may be carry-over from other donors' samples. The sequences come from whole blood, collected in connection with sensitization to the hapten diphenylcyclopropenone (DPC). The chain uses TRBV11-3 and TRBJ1-1; D unresolved. The CDR3 protein is CASSSGRRAEAFF. In DNA form, the CDR3 reads TGTGCCAGCAGCTCGGGCCGGAGGGCTGAAGCTTTCTTT.